Listed below are T cell receptor beta chains from one sample, sequenced in a study of neurological immune-mediated disorders. TCRdb re-called the 5' RACE reads through MiXCR, storing one row per CDR3 protein. The sample shows 65,000 to 95,000 distinct CDR3 sequences, over 4.5% of them seen only once. The sample was PBMCs. Every receptor here comes from a woman aged 55 to 70 with multiple sclerosis. The CDR3 runs from the conserved cysteine through the conserved F or W. The D gene is left open where the match is weak. Clone size is shown for a subset of rows, as once, few, many or a class of expanded clone.

DNA | CDR3 | J | size | V | D
TGCGCCAGCAGCTTCGGTAGGGACACTGAAGCTTTCTTT | CASSFGRDTEAFF | TRBJ1-1 | many | TRBV5-1 | -
TGTGCCAGCAGAGGGACAGCATCCTACGAGCAGTACTTC | CASRGTASYEQYF | TRBJ2-7 | many | TRBV28 | TRBD1
TGCGCCAGCAGCAGGGACACGAACATGAACACTGAAGCTTTCTTT | CASSRDTNMNTEAFF | TRBJ1-1 | many | TRBV5-1 | -
TGTGCCAGCTCACCACCGAGGACTAGCGATCACTACGAGCAGTACTTC | CASSPPRTSDHYEQYF | TRBJ2-7 | many | TRBV18 | TRBD2
TGTGCCAGCAGCCGGCCCGGGACCGCTGGAAACACCATATATTTT | CASSRPGTAGNTIYF | TRBJ1-3 | - | TRBV14 | -
TGCAGTGCTCTACAGGGGGCGGCCACCGGGGAGCTGTTTTTT | CSALQGAATGELFF | TRBJ2-2 | many | TRBV20-1 | TRBD1
TGCAGCGCCGGGGCTGGAAACACCATATATTTT | CSAGAGNTIYF | TRBJ1-3 | many | TRBV29-1 | -
TGTGCCAGCACCACCGTGACCCGGAACACCGGGGAGCTGTTTTTT | CASTTVTRNTGELFF | TRBJ2-2 | many | TRBV27 | -
TGCGCCAGCAGCCTCTCAGGGTTTAGCAATCAGCCCCAGCATTTT | CASSLSGFSNQPQHF | TRBJ1-5 | many | TRBV5-1 | -
TGCAGTGCTAGAGAATCCCGGCAGGTAGATGGCTACACCTTC | CSARESRQVDGYTF | TRBJ1-2 | many | TRBV20-1 | -
TGTGCCAGCAGCTTGGGGGGAACAGGGGAAAGGGCTTTCTTT | CASSLGGTGERAFF | TRBJ1-1 | many | TRBV7-9 | TRBD1
TGCAGTGCTCGCGACAAGGTGGAGGGCTACACCTTC | CSARDKVEGYTF | TRBJ1-2 | - | TRBV20-1 | -
TGCAGTGCTTCGACAGGTCTGAACACTGAAGCTTTCTTT | CSASTGLNTEAFF | TRBJ1-1 | many | TRBV20-1 | -
TGTGCCAGCAGTTTCGGGCTAGCGGGGAGCTCCTACGAGCAGTACTTC | CASSFGLAGSSYEQYF | TRBJ2-7 | - | TRBV28 | TRBD2
TGCGCCAGCAGCCGAGAAGACAGAAGAAGAGAAAACACCATATATTTT | CASSREDRRRENTIYF | TRBJ1-3 | many | TRBV4-1 | -
TGTGCCAGCAGTCCGCACAGGGGATCTAATGAAAAACTGTTTTTT | CASSPHRGSNEKLFF | TRBJ1-4 | few | TRBV27 | TRBD1
TGTGCCAGCACCGAAACACTGAACACTGAAGCTTTCTTT | CASTETLNTEAFF | TRBJ1-1 | many | TRBV3-1 | -
TGTGCCAGCCCGGACAACACCGGGGAGCTGTTTTTT | CASPDNTGELFF | TRBJ2-2 | many | TRBV28 | -
TGCGCCAGCTCCCGGGACAGTATGGACGAGCAGTACTTC | CASSRDSMDEQYF | TRBJ2-7 | many | TRBV5-1 | TRBD1
TGTGCCAGCAGCGTAGCGGGGGGCACCTACGAGCAGTACTTC | CASSVAGGTYEQYF | TRBJ2-7 | many | TRBV9 | -
TGCGCCAGCAGCTTGGACAGCCCCACAGATACGCAGTATTTT | CASSLDSPTDTQYF | TRBJ2-3 | - | TRBV5-1 | -
TGTGCCAGCAGTTTTTCCAGGGGGGATTCACCCCTCCACTTT | CASSFSRGDSPLHF | TRBJ1-6 | many | TRBV12-3/TRBV12-4 | TRBD1
TGCGCCAGCAGCCCTATAGGAAGGACACCCGGAGGGGCTGGCTACACCTTC | CASSPIGRTPGGAGYTF | TRBJ1-2 | many | TRBV5-1 | -
TGCGCCAGCAGCTTGGGGCAGGGGTTCACTGAAGCTTTCTTT | CASSLGQGFTEAFF | TRBJ1-1 | many | TRBV5-1 | -
TGTGCCAGATGGACGGCGGGGGACACTGAAGCTTTCTTT | CARWTAGDTEAFF | TRBJ1-1 | many | TRBV2 | -
TGTGCCAGCAGCCAAGAGGGCGGGGCACAGACCTATGGCTACACCTTC | CASSQEGGAQTYGYTF | TRBJ1-2 | many | TRBV4-2 | -
TGTGCCACCAGTGATAGGACAGGGCTGAACACCGGGGAGCTGTTTTTT | CATSDRTGLNTGELFF | TRBJ2-2 | many | TRBV24-1 | TRBD1
TGTGCCAGCGGCCCATGGGACAGTCAATCACCCCTCCACTTT | CASGPWDSQSPLHF | TRBJ1-6 | many | TRBV6-6 | TRBD1
TGTGCCAGCAGCCCTCGGGACAGGGGGCATCGCGAGCAGTACTTC | CASSPRDRGHREQYF | TRBJ2-7 | many | TRBV3-1 | TRBD1
TGCGCGAGCGGGGTAGACCCGAACACTGAAGCTTTCTTT | CASGVDPNTEAFF | TRBJ1-1 | - | TRBV5-1 | -
TGTGCCAGCAGTAAGCAGGGATATGGCTACACCTTC | CASSKQGYGYTF | TRBJ1-2 | many | TRBV6-4 | -
TGCGCCAGCAGCAGGGACAGCCCGTCCTACGAGCAGTACTTC | CASSRDSPSYEQYF | TRBJ2-7 | many | TRBV5-1 | TRBD1
TGTGCCAGCAGCGGGGAGGGGTTCTACGAGCAGTACTTC | CASSGEGFYEQYF | TRBJ2-7 | few | TRBV6-1 | TRBD2
TGTGCCAGCAGCTCGGGGGGACTAGCAAGTGAGACCCAGTACTTC | CASSSGGLASETQYF | TRBJ2-5 | many | TRBV7-2 | TRBD2